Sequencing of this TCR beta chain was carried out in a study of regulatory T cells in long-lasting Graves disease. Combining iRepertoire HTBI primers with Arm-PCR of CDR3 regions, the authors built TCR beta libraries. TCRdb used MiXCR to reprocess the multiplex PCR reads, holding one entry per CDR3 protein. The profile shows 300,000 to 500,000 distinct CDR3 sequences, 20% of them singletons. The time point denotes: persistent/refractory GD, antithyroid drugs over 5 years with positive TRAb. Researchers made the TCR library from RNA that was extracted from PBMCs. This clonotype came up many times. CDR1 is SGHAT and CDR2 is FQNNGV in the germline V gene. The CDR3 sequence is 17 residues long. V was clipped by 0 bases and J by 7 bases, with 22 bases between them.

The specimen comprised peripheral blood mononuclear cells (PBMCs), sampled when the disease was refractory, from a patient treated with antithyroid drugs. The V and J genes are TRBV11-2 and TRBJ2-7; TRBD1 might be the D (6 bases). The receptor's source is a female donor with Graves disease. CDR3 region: CASSLDLGAGVSLEQYF. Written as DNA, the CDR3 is TGTGCCAGCAGCTTAGATCTGGGGGCCGGAGTATCATTGGAGCAGTACTTC.